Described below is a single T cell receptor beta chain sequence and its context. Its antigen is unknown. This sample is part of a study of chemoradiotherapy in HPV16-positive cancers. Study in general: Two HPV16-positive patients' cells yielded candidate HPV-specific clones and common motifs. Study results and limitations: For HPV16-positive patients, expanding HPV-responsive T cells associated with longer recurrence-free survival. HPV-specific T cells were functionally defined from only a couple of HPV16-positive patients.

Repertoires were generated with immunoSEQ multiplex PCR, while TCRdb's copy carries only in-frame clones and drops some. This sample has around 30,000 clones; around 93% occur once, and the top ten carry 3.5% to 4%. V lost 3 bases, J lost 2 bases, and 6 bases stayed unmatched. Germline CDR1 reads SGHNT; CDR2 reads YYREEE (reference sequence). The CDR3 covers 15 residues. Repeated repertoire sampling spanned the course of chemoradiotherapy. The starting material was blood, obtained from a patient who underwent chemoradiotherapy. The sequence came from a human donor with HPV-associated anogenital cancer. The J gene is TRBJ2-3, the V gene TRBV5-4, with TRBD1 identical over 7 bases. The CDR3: CASSSRDSYTDTQYF. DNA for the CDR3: TGTGCCAGCAGCTCCCGGGACAGTTACACAGATACGCAGTATTTT. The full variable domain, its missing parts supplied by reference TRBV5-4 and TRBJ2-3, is ETGVTQSPTHLIKTRGQQVTLRCSSQSGHNTVSWYQQALGQGPQFIFQYYREEENGRGNFPPRFSGLQFPNYSSELNVNALELDDSALYLCASSSRDSYTDTQYFGPGTRLTVL.